A single sample gave rise to the 15 T cell receptor beta chains below, sequenced in a study of cytomegalovirus exposure and HLA in healthy donors. The primer mix had 60 Vbeta and 13 Jbeta primers. Method: immunoSEQ multiplex PCR; TCRdb's copy keeps in-frame clones and lacks some. Counted here are about 170,000 clones, 70% to 90% occurring once; the ten biggest clones make up around 2.6%. Sample: PBMCs. Receptor source: a man aged 25-40 years in good health and CMV-seropositive.

On this clone itself: Other DNA variants within this sample encode the same CDR3. The chain joins TRBV9 to TRBJ2-3; TRBD2 is a possible D gene (6 bases). The V end was cut by 0 bases, the J end by 4 bases, with 15 bases between. CDR1 and CDR2 from the germline V gene are SGDLS and YYNGEE. There are 16 residues in the CDR3. The CDR3 protein is CASSVETGVWPDTQYF. The CDR3 DNA is TGTGCCAGCAGCGTAGAAACGGGAGTGTGGCCAGATACGCAGTATTTT.

V gene TRBV6-5 combines with J gene TRBJ1-4; tentative D call: TRBD1 (6 bases). This CDR3 has 16 residues. Germline V lookup: CDR1 MNHEY, CDR2 SVGAGI. Trimming shortened V by 0 bases and J by 8 bases, and 16 bases separated the two germline ends. CDR3 DNA: TGTGCCAGCAGTTACTCGATCCCCACTAGGGGGGAAAAACTGTTTTTT. Protein: CASSYSIPTRGEKLFF.

This clone was seen only a few times. The chain recombines TRBV6-4 with TRBJ2-1, with 8 nucleotides matching TRBD2. This CDR3 spans 15 amino acids. Germline-derived CDR1 and CDR2 are MRHNA and SNTAGT. V gave up 2 bases and J gave up 4 bases; unmatched junction bases: 4. CDR3 bases: TGTGCCAGCAGTGACGGTAGCGGGGAATACAATGAGCAGTTCTTC. Translating it yields CASSDGSGEYNEQFF.

The chain has TRBV9 and TRBJ2-1, with D possibly matching TRBD2 (6 bases). The CDR3 has 14 residues. V was cut by 0 bases and J by 10 bases, with 14 bases left in between. CDR1 is SGDLS, CDR2 YYNGEE, per germline. The CDR3 nucleotides read TGTGCCAGCAGCGTAGACCCGACTAGAGCCGAGCAGTTCTTC. It specifies CASSVDPTRAEQFF. Full variable domain (outside the CDR3, taken from reference TRBV9 and TRBJ2-1): DSGVTQTPKHLITATGQRVTLRCSPRSGDLSVYWYQQSLDQGLQFLIQYYNGEERAKGNILERFSAQQFPDLHSELNLSSLELGDSALYFCASSVDPTRAEQFFGPGTRLTVL.

This chain joins TRBV6-5 and TRBJ1-1, with TRBD1 identical over 9 bases. V lost 3 bases, J lost 3 bases, and 2 bases stayed unmatched. The CDR3 totals 14 residues. Germline assignment: CDR1 MNHEY and CDR2 SVGAGI. CDR3 residues: CASSYGTGHTEAFF. The CDR3 region has the DNA TGTGCCAGCAGTTATGGGACAGGGCACACTGAAGCTTTCTTT.

This chain joins TRBV5-4 and TRBJ2-6; D might be TRBD2 (6 bases). The germline V gene encodes CDR1 SGHNT and CDR2 YYREEE (reference sequence). The length of the CDR3 is 18 residues. With 10 bases removed from V and 0 bases from J, the gap between germline ends came to 23 bases. The DNA for the CDR3 is TGTGCCGGCACGCCCTCGGGACTTCCAAACTCTGGGGCCAACGTCCTGACTTTC. It specifies CAGTPSGLPNSGANVLTF.

This clone is a singleton in its sample. DNA of the CDR3: TGTGCCAGCAGCATAGGACAGGGGGTCAATGAGCAGTTCTTC. Translated: CASSIGQGVNEQFF. The V gene is TRBV9, the J gene TRBJ2-1; 10 nucleotides match TRBD1. V trimming: 4 bases; J trimming: 6 bases; junction bases outside the gene matches: 4. This CDR3 has 14 amino acids. Germline loops: CDR1 SGDLS, CDR2 YYNGEE.

This rearrangement joins TRBV6-5 to TRBJ1-3; D possibly corresponds to TRBD1 (5 bases). CDR1 is MNHEY, CDR2 SVGAGI, per germline. Trimming cost V 8 bases and J 2 bases, with 10 bases left between them. This CDR3 spans 13 amino acids. CDR3: CASGREAGNTIYF. The CDR3 region has the DNA TGTGCCAGCGGCAGGGAGGCTGGAAACACCATATATTTT.

The chain employs TRBV30 and TRBJ1-1; TRBD1 aligns across 7 bases. The CDR3 contains 14 residues. V gave up 4 bases and J gave up 2 bases; unmatched junction bases: 7. Germline V lookup: CDR1 GTSNPN, CDR2 SVGIG (reference sequence). CDR3 coding DNA: TGTGCCTGGACCCCTGGGACAGCAAACACTGAAGCTTTCTTT. Translated: CAWTPGTANTEAFF.

V usage is TRBV7-2 and J usage is TRBJ2-1; D call uncertain. The germline CDR1 and CDR2 sequences are SGHTA and FQGNSA. The CDR3 loop spans 13 amino acids. V lost 1 base to trimming and J lost 9 bases, with 10 bases between them. The CDR3 nucleotides are TGTGCCAGCAGCTTAGTGCTAGACGGTGAGCAGTTCTTC. It codes for CASSLVLDGEQFF.

This CDR3 is CASRPTGFEQYF. The CDR3, as DNA: TGTGCCAGCAGGCCAACAGGGTTCGAGCAGTACTTC. The chain carries TRBV6-1 and TRBJ2-7; D is possibly TRBD1 (6 bases). Germline loops: CDR1 MNHNS, CDR2 SASEGT. This CDR3 comprises 12 residues. Trimming cost V 6 bases and J 6 bases, with 12 bases left between them.

CDR3 region: CASSGTGDSGNTIYF. As DNA, the CDR3 is TGCGCCAGCAGCGGGACAGGAGACTCTGGAAACACCATATATTTT. V is TRBV5-1 and J is TRBJ1-3; 8 nucleotides match TRBD1. CDR3 length: 15 amino acids. After removal of 4 bases from V and 0 bases from J, the junction contained 3 bases not matched to a gene. Germline V gene sequence: CDR1 SGHRS, CDR2 YFSETQ.

This sequence joins TRBV29-1 and TRBJ1-3; 9 nucleotides match TRBD1. This CDR3 comprises 16 residues. In germline, CDR1 is SQVTM, CDR2 ANQGSEA. V lost 1 base and J lost 4; bases outside the gene matches: 8. The CDR3 here is CSVEARTGEGGNTIYF. The CDR3 DNA follows: TGCAGCGTTGAAGCCCGGACAGGGGAGGGCGGAAACACCATATATTTT.

This sequence joins TRBV13 and TRBJ2-5; the match to TRBD2 covers 7 bases. Germline assignment: CDR1 PRHDT and CDR2 FYEKMQ (reference sequence). The CDR3 has 18 residues. The V gene end was trimmed by 11 bases and the J gene end by 0 bases; junction bases not matched to a gene: 21. For the CDR3, the DNA is TGTGCCTCCTCCGGCGGGAGCGGATCTTCTTTCGACCAAGAGACCCAGTACTTC. Translation gives CASSGGSGSSFDQETQYF.

The chain joins TRBV15 to TRBJ1-5; 9 nucleotides line up with TRBD1. V lost 0 bases and J lost 4; bases outside the gene matches: 4. The CDR3 is 16 amino acids. Germline-derived CDR1 and CDR2 are LNHNV and YYDKDF (reference sequence). In DNA form, the CDR3 reads TGTGCCACCAGCAGAGATTCGACAGGGGGGAATCAGCCCCAGCATTTT. Translated, it gives CATSRDSTGGNQPQHF.